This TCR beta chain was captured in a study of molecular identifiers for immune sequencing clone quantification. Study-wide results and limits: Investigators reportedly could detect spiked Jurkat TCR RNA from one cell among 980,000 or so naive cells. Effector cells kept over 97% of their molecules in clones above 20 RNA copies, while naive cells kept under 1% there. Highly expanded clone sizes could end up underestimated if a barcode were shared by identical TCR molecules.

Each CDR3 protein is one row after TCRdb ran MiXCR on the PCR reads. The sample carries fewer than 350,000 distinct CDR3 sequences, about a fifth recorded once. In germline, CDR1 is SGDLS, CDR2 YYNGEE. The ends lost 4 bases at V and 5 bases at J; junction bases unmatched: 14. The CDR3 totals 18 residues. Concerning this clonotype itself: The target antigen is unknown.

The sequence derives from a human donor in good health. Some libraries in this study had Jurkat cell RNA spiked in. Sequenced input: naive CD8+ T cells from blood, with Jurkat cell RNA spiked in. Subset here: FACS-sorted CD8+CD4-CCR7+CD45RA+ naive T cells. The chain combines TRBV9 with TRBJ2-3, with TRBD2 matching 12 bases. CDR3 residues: CASSPSWSSGGAGDTQYF. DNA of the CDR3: TGTGCCAGCAGCCCTAGTTGGTCTAGCGGGGGGGCCGGAGATACGCAGTATTTT.